Listed here are 16 T cell receptor beta chains from one sample, sequenced in a study of CD8+CD57+ T cells in acquired aplastic anemia (dated by TCRdb to between 2017 and 2018). For sequencing, an Illumina HiSeq 2000 was employed. Profiling of TCR beta VDJ combinations and CDR3 sequences used genomic DNA as the template. TCRdb cleaned the public reads at Q25 with fastp, built clones with MiXCR and kept in-frame beta chains. Rows are unified per CDR3 protein, each entry keeping the most common DNA and genes. Here the sample has some 160,000 distinct CDR3 sequences; more than 45% occur a single time. Approximately 3% of the sample rests with the top ten. Expansion of CD8+CD57+ cells had been shown by flow cytometry in the patients chosen for sequencing. The sample comprised sorted CD4+, CD8+, or CD8+CD57+ T cells (not recorded which) from PBMCs. All receptors come from a human donor with aplastic anemia.

About this clonotype: The conserved phenylalanine or tryptophan is not found at the CDR3 terminus, so this likely reflects a read error. The chain recombines TRBV7-8 with TRBJ2-7; TRBD2 aligns across 10 bases. J gave up 6 bases and V 2 bases, and 7 bases lay outside the gene matches. Germline V gene lookup returns CDR1 SGHVS and CDR2 FQNEAQ. This CDR3 spans 15 amino acids. CDR3 nucleotide sequence: TGTGCCAGCAGCTTACTAAGCGGGGGGGCGCGCGAGCAGTACTCC. As protein: CASSLLSGGAREQYS.

This clonotype was seen ten or more times. The chain has TRBV9 and TRBJ2-7, with 7 positions matching TRBD1. Germline V gives CDR1 SGDLS, CDR2 YYNGEE. There are 14 residues in the CDR3. Trimming took 4 bases from V and 2 from J; bases not matched to a gene: 6. The CDR3, as DNA: TGTGCCAGCAGCTCCCGGACAGGAACCTACGAGCAGTACTTC. Its protein product is CASSSRTGTYEQYF.

This clonotype has only a few counts. The CDR3 DNA reads TGTGCCACCAAAGGGGGTCGCGGGCAGCCCCAGCATTTT. Protein product: CATKGGRGQPQHF. This rearrangement joins TRBV10-3 to TRBJ1-5, with D possibly TRBD1 on 6 matching bases. This CDR3 region has 13 residues. Germline V gene sequence: CDR1 ENHRY, CDR2 SYGVKD. Trimming shortened V by 10 bases and J by 7 bases, and 17 bases separated the two germline ends.

The chain couples TRBV5-1 to TRBJ2-2, with 15 bases fitting TRBD2. V gave up 5 bases and J gave up 5 bases; unmatched junction bases: 10. CDR3 length equals 18 residues. Germline loops: CDR1 SGHRS, CDR2 YFSETQ. The CDR3 DNA reads as TGCGCCAGCAGAGGGACTAGCGGGAGGACCATACATACCGGGGAGCTGTTTTTT. Its protein product is CASRGTSGRTIHTGELFF. Full variable domain (outside the CDR3, taken from reference TRBV5-1 and TRBJ2-2): KAGVTQTPRYLIKTRGQQVTLSCSPISGHRSVSWYQQTPGQGLQFLFEYFSETQRNKGNFPGRFSGRQFSNSRSEMNVSTLELGDSALYLCASRGTSGRTIHTGELFFGEGSRLTVL.

This chain joins TRBV6-4 and TRBJ2-3, with D unclear. The V gene lost 6 bases and the J gene lost 0 bases, with 16 bases spanning the gap. Germline V CDR1 and CDR2: MRHNA, SNTAGT. CDR3 length equals 16 residues. In nucleotides, the CDR3 is TGTGCCAGCAGCGCCTCTCCGGAGACTAGCACAGATACGCAGTATTTT. Amino acids: CASSASPETSTDTQYF.

J is TRBJ2-1 and V is TRBV29-1; either TRBD1 or TRBD2 may supply D (5 bases each). This CDR3 has 14 amino acids. Germline CDR1 reads SQVTM; CDR2 reads ANQGSEA. The V gene lost 8 bases and the J gene lost 5 bases, with 19 bases spanning the gap. The CDR3: CSLRMRGWDNEQFF. CDR3 nucleotides: TGCAGCCTCCGGATGAGGGGTTGGGACAATGAGCAGTTCTTC.

Remarks on this clonotype: A much larger clone is a single base away; this may be a read error. The rearrangement uses TRBV7-3 and TRBJ2-1, with 9 bases aligning to TRBD2. CDR3 length equals 17 residues. J gave up 6 bases and V 1 base, and 10 bases lay outside the gene matches. Per germline, CDR1 SGHTA and CDR2 FQGTGA. The CDR3 DNA is TGTGCCAGCAGCTTAAGGTTGGCGGATAGCGGGAGCAATGAGCAGTTCTTC. Its protein is CASSLRLADSGSNEQFF.

In its sample, this clonotype was seen many times. The chain couples TRBV7-9 to TRBJ2-3, with D perhaps matching TRBD2 (5 bases). This CDR3 contains 15 residues. Germline V gene sequence: CDR1 SEHNR, CDR2 FQNEAQ (reference sequence). The V gene lost 5 bases and the J gene lost 3 bases, with 15 bases spanning the gap. CDR3 sequence reads: CASSPGGGGTDTQYF. In DNA, the CDR3 is TGTGCCAGCAGCCCCGGTGGAGGTGGTACAGATACGCAGTATTTT.

There are many counts of this clonotype. J is TRBJ2-7 and V is TRBV6-1, with D perhaps being TRBD1 or TRBD2 (5 bases each). The ends were cut back, 6 bases at V and 0 bases at J, with 15 bases in the middle. Germline loops: CDR1 MNHNS, CDR2 SASEGT. This CDR3 spans 15 amino acids. CDR3 protein: CASRVGGYYSYEQYF. DNA of the CDR3: TGTGCCAGCAGGGTTGGGGGATACTACTCCTACGAGCAGTACTTC.

DNA of the CDR3: TGTGCCAGCAGCTTAGTGAACAGTCATAATAGCAATCAGCCCCAGCATTTT. Translation: CASSLVNSHNSNQPQHF. The chain carries TRBV14 and TRBJ1-5; no clear D gene. The germline V gene encodes CDR1 SGHDN and CDR2 FVKESK. The CDR3 consists of 17 residues. Trimming removed 5 bases from V and 0 bases from J, with 17 bases in between.

J is TRBJ2-2 and V is TRBV20-1; TRBD2 aligns across 9 bases. The CDR3 is made up of 14 amino acids. Looked up from germline, CDR1 is DFQATT and CDR2 is SNEGSKA (reference sequence). J gave up 6 bases and V 5 bases, and 7 bases lay outside the gene matches. The chain's CDR3 is CSAGIAGVAGELFF. The DNA of the CDR3 is TGCAGTGCTGGAATAGCGGGAGTCGCCGGGGAGCTGTTTTTT.

In the case of this clonotype: The junction departs from the called germline gene at one end, perhaps through a read error. The gene calls are TRBV24-1 and TRBJ2-1, with a possible D match to TRBD2 (6 bases). Germline assignment: CDR1 KGHDR and CDR2 SFDVKD. The length of the CDR3 is 14 residues. Here the CDR3 DNA reads TGTGCCACCAGTGGTTTGGAAGGACACGGGGGGCAGTTCTTC. This codes for CATSGLEGHGGQFF.

The chain couples TRBV5-4 to TRBJ2-1, with D maybe TRBD2 (6 bases). V shed 8 bases and J shed 5 bases, with 17 bases lying between them. Germline CDR1 is SGHNT and CDR2 is YYREEE (reference sequence). The CDR3 is 14 amino acids. CDR3 sequence reads: CASTHRDFNNEQFF. CDR3 DNA sequence: TGTGCCAGTACGCACCGGGACTTTAACAATGAGCAGTTCTTC.

At least ten counts were recorded for this clonotype. The rearrangement links TRBV29-1 to TRBJ2-7; 7 bases map to TRBD2. CDR1 is SQVTM, CDR2 ANQGSEA, per germline. The V and J ends lost 4 bases and 0 bases, in that order; junction bases with no gene match: 9. CDR3 length: 15 residues. This CDR3 reads CSVVERDGGSYEQYF. The CDR3 coding sequence is TGCAGCGTTGTAGAGCGGGACGGGGGCTCCTACGAGCAGTACTTC.

This clonotype was seen ten or more times. This rearrangement joins TRBV10-3 to TRBJ2-5; 7 bases agree with TRBD1. CDR1 is ENHRY and CDR2 is SYGVKD in the germline V gene. This CDR3 spans 14 amino acids. The junction had 7 bases not matched to a gene; V was cut back by 6 bases and J by 3 bases. The CDR3 loop reads CAISEVGGEETQYF. The CDR3 nucleotides are TGTGCCATCAGCGAGGTAGGGGGCGAAGAGACCCAGTACTTC.

The table lists this clonotype with a few counts. The chain carries TRBV7-8 and TRBJ2-7; D possibly corresponds to TRBD1 (6 bases). Trimming removed 1 base from V and 4 bases from J, with 8 bases in between. Germline-derived CDR1 and CDR2 are SGHVS and FQNEAQ. CDR3 size: 13 residues. CDR3 amino acids: CASSLVGGYEQYF. CDR3 nucleotide sequence: TGTGCCAGCAGCTTAGTAGGGGGTTACGAGCAGTACTTC.